The 25 T cell receptor beta chains below were found in one sample sequenced in a study of memory CD4+ T cells and cytomegalovirus serostatus (dated 2019 in TCRdb). The library was made by the immunoSEQ multiplex PCR assay. What TCRdb holds here is the immuneACCESS table cut down to in-frame rearrangements. Part of the clones is not present; checked against another copy, under half of the missing clones reflect an unresolved V gene, and the others are unexplained. This sample has 25,000 to 30,000 clones in its table, and over 70% of those were observed once. In total, the top ten clones hold approximately 1% of the sample. A FACSAria II was used to sort memory CD4+ T cells, defined as single viable CD3+CD4+CD8-CD45RO+ cells. Sequences were obtained from memory CD4+ T cells from blood. The origin of the receptors is an adult in good health and CMV-seronegative.

This clone is a singleton in its sample. V gene TRBV5-1 combines with J gene TRBJ1-4, with D perhaps TRBD1 (6 bases). CDR1 is SGHRS and CDR2 is YFSETQ in the germline V gene. The CDR3 runs to 14 residues. Trimming cost V 1 base and J 5 bases, with 9 bases left between them. The CDR3 DNA sequence: TGCGCCAGCAGCTTGCGGGGGCAGAATGAAAAACTGTTTTTT. The encoded protein is CASSLRGQNEKLFF.

The count of this clone is one. This chain connects TRBV7-9 to TRBJ2-2; 14 bases line up with TRBD2. V was clipped by 3 bases and J by 5 bases; unmatched bases: 5. The CDR3 is made up of 17 amino acids. Per germline, CDR1 SEHNR and CDR2 FQNEAQ (reference sequence). CDR3 coding DNA: TGTGCCAGCAGCTTGGGACTAGCGGGAGTGGGAACCGGGGAGCTGTTTTTT. Its translation is CASSLGLAGVGTGELFF.

The V and J genes are TRBV7-9 and TRBJ1-2, with a tentative D call TRBD1 (5 bases). The CDR3 has 15 amino acids. Germline CDR1 is SEHNR and CDR2 is FQNEAQ (reference sequence). V was cut by 5 bases and J by 0 bases, with 13 bases left in between. CDR3 coding DNA: TGTGCCAGCAGCCTCGGGACCAAAGCTAACTATGGCTACACCTTC. This sequence encodes CASSLGTKANYGYTF.

The chain has TRBV18 and TRBJ2-6; no firm D call. The CDR3 is made up of 14 amino acids. Trimming took off 3 bases at V and 1 base at J, with 4 bases between the two ends. Germline V gene data show CDR1 as KGHSH and CDR2 as LQKENI. CDR3 nucleotides: TGTGCCAGCTCACCGTGGTCTGGGGCCAACGTCCTGACTTTC. It yields the protein CASSPWSGANVLTF.

The table lists this clone with a few counts. At one of its ends the junction is not consistent with the germline gene, which may arise from a read error. The CDR3, as DNA: TGTGCCAGCAGTGAAGGACAGGGGGCTAGGGTTTTT. It specifies CASSEGQGARVF. The chain joins TRBV6-1 to TRBJ1-4; 10 nucleotides align to TRBD1. The CDR3 extends over 12 amino acids. Germline CDR1 MNHNS, CDR2 SASEGT.

The V and J genes are TRBV18 and TRBJ2-3, with D maybe TRBD1 (6 bases). This CDR3 has 16 residues. V lost 6 bases to trimming and J lost 3 bases, with 19 bases between them. Germline CDR1 is KGHSH and CDR2 is LQKENI. DNA of the CDR3: TGTGCCAGCTCTCGGGACAACTCTCTCCAGACAGATACGCAGTATTTT. It encodes CASSRDNSLQTDTQYF.

V gene TRBV28 combines with J gene TRBJ2-2; 8 positions agree with TRBD2. In germline, CDR1 is MDHEN, CDR2 SYDVKM. The CDR3 is made up of 17 amino acids. V shed 7 bases and J 7 bases; nucleotides not matched to a gene: 17. CDR3 region: CASIPGGAGDLLGELFF. Written as DNA, the CDR3 is TGTGCCAGCATCCCGGGAGGGGCAGGGGATCTTCTCGGGGAGCTGTTTTTT.

This chain links TRBV5-4 with TRBJ2-3; no firm D call. The CDR3 is made up of 12 amino acids. Germline V gives CDR1 SGHNT, CDR2 YYREEE (reference sequence). V lost 0 bases and J 3 bases, leaving 2 bases between the germline ends. CDR3 in amino acids: CASSLETDTQYF. The CDR3 DNA reads TGTGCCAGCAGCTTGGAAACAGATACGCAGTATTTT.

On this clone itself: This specimen includes other DNA sequences encoding the same CDR3. J is TRBJ1-1 and V is TRBV7-8; D may be TRBD1 (6 bases). The CDR3 is made up of 15 amino acids. Between the trimmed V and J ends, which lost 0 bases and 1 base, there was a span of 9 bases. Looked up from germline, CDR1 is SGHVS and CDR2 is FQNEAQ. As DNA, the CDR3 is TGTGCCAGCAGCTTAGCGACAGGACCGAACACTGAAGCTTTCTTT. Its protein product is CASSLATGPNTEAFF. The full variable domain, in which reference TRBV7-8 and TRBJ1-1 provide the parts outside the CDR3, is GAGVSQSPRYKVAKRGQDVALRCDPISGHVSLFWYQQALGQGPEFLTYFQNEAQLDKSGLPSDRFFAERPEGSVSTLKIQRTQQEDSAVYLCASSLATGPNTEAFFGQGTRLTVV.

The J gene is TRBJ2-2, the V gene TRBV10-2, with a weak D call TRBD1 (5 bases). Germline values: CDR1 WSHSY, CDR2 SAAADI. The CDR3 contains 14 residues. V was clipped by 5 bases and J by 7 bases, with 14 bases between them. The CDR3 DNA reads as TGCGCCAGCAGTATGTCCAGGGTCGGCGGGGAGCTGTTTTTT. It encodes CASSMSRVGGELFF.

The chain carries TRBV14 and TRBJ1-1, with D tentatively TRBD1 (5 bases). V lost 4 bases and J 3 bases, leaving 12 bases between the germline ends. In germline, CDR1 is SGHDN, CDR2 FVKESK. The length of the CDR3 is 14 residues. The DNA of the CDR3 is TGTGCCAGCAGCCTCCTGTTAGGGGACACTGAAGCTTTCTTT. This translates into CASSLLLGDTEAFF.

V is TRBV7-9 and J is TRBJ2-7; D is undetermined. The CDR3 length is 14 residues. CDR1 and CDR2 from the germline V gene are SEHNR and FQNEAQ (reference sequence). V lost 5 bases and J lost 4, with 15 bases in between. In nucleotides, the CDR3 is TGTGCCAGCAGCCCTAGAGGTGGGTCGTACGAGCAGTACTTC. It translates to CASSPRGGSYEQYF.

A few counts support this clone. The V call is TRBV5-1, the J call TRBJ1-1; 7 bases agree with TRBD1. V shed 0 bases, J shed 5 bases, and the junction held 7 bases outside the gene matches. Germline V CDR1 and CDR2: SGHRS, YFSETQ. The CDR3 has 15 amino acids. CDR3 sequence (DNA): TGCGCCAGCAGCTTGGCCACGACAGGGAATACTGAAGCTTTCTTT. Translating it yields CASSLATTGNTEAFF.

This sequence joins TRBV4-1 and TRBJ1-2; the D gene is possibly TRBD1 (5 bases). The V end lost 4 bases, the J end lost 0 bases, and 21 bases lay between the germline ends. CDR1 and CDR2 from the germline V gene are MGHRA and YSYEKL. This CDR3 has 18 residues. The CDR3 protein is CASSRLGGEGKSNYGYTF. The CDR3 nucleotides are TGCGCCAGCAGCCGGCTGGGGGGTGAGGGGAAATCTAACTATGGCTACACCTTC.

There are a few counts of this clone. The rearrangement links TRBV6-5 to TRBJ1-4; unclear D gene. V lost 1 base and J 0 bases, leaving 9 bases between the germline ends. This CDR3 has 16 residues. Per the germline V gene, CDR1 is MNHEY and CDR2 is SVGAGI. CDR3: CASSYYGGSTNEKLFF. The CDR3 nucleotides read TGTGCCAGCAGTTACTACGGCGGTTCAACTAATGAAAAACTGTTTTTT.

The gene calls are TRBV9 and TRBJ2-5; 15 bases align to TRBD2. The J segment lost 4 bases and the V segment lost 0 bases, leaving 10 bases of the junction unmatched. This CDR3 has 19 residues. The germline CDR1 and CDR2 sequences are SGDLS and YYNGEE. CDR3 amino acids: CASSVDPGLAGGGRETQYF. The CDR3 DNA reads as TGTGCCAGCAGCGTAGACCCCGGACTAGCGGGAGGGGGGAGAGAGACCCAGTACTTC.

J is TRBJ2-3 and V is TRBV4-1; D gene unclear. V lost 3 bases, J lost 5 bases, and 12 bases lay in between. This CDR3 region has 14 residues. The germline CDR1 and CDR2 sequences are MGHRA and YSYEKL. The CDR3 DNA reads TGCGCCAGCAGCCAGGATCGCCCCGGAGATACGCAGTATTTT. It codes for CASSQDRPGDTQYF.

This chain links TRBV19 with TRBJ2-7; 7 nucleotides match TRBD2. The V gene's germline CDR1 is LNHDA and CDR2 SQIVND (reference sequence). The CDR3 is 18 amino acids. The trim removed 4 bases at V and 0 bases at J, leaving 15 bases unmatched. The CDR3 DNA follows: TGTGCCAGTAGTACATTAGGGGCCTCTAGCGGTTTCTCCTACGAGCAGTACTTC. Its protein product is CASSTLGASSGFSYEQYF.

CDR3 DNA: TGTGCCAGCAGCCCCCTGGCACTCGATACGCAGTATTTT. It specifies CASSPLALDTQYF. The J gene is TRBJ2-3, the V gene TRBV7-9; D is uncertain. This CDR3 spans 13 amino acids. Germline CDR1 SEHNR, CDR2 FQNEAQ (reference sequence). Trimming took 5 bases from V and 6 from J, leaving 12 bases between them.

V is TRBV7-3 and J is TRBJ1-2, with a tentative D call TRBD1 (5 bases). This CDR3 has 16 amino acids. The V and J ends lost 1 base and 2 bases respectively, with 14 bases between them. Germline V CDR1 and CDR2: SGHTA, FQGTGA. CDR3 DNA: TGTGCCAGCAGCTTAAGTCCATCGGCAGGGAACTATGGCTACACCTTC. It specifies CASSLSPSAGNYGYTF.

This clone was found a few times. This sequence joins TRBV19 and TRBJ1-1; D is perhaps TRBD1 (5 bases). Trimming took 3 bases from V and 4 from J, leaving 9 bases between them. Germline V lookup: CDR1 LNHDA, CDR2 SQIVND (reference sequence). This CDR3 is 13 amino acids long. The chain's CDR3 is CASSMQGGTEAFF. Here the CDR3 DNA reads TGTGCCAGTAGTATGCAGGGAGGCACTGAAGCTTTCTTT.

V usage is TRBV2 and J usage is TRBJ1-2, with D tentatively TRBD1 (6 bases). CDR1 SNHLY and CDR2 FYNNEI come from the germline V gene. The CDR3 is made up of 15 amino acids. Trimming took 7 bases from V and 5 from J, leaving 20 bases between them. CDR3 amino acids: CASKLTPGRGYGYTF. CDR3 DNA sequence: TGTGCCAGCAAACTTACCCCGGGCAGGGGATATGGCTACACCTTC.

The chain has TRBV6-1 and TRBJ1-1, with D uncertain. The V gene lost 6 bases and the J gene lost 8 bases, with 13 bases spanning the gap. CDR1 is MNHNS and CDR2 is SASEGT in the germline V gene. The length of the CDR3 is 12 residues. The CDR3 coding sequence is TGTGCCAGCAGCTTTGACGCAGCGGAAGCTTTCTTT. It yields the protein CASSFDAAEAFF.

The CDR3 DNA reads TGTGCCAGCAGCTTTAAGGGGGACTATGGCTACACCTTC. Amino acids: CASSFKGDYGYTF. The V and J genes are TRBV7-9 and TRBJ1-2; possible D gene TRBD1, 6 bases. Trimming took 3 bases from V and 3 from J, leaving 8 bases between them. The length of the CDR3 is 13 residues. Germline V gene data show CDR1 as SEHNR and CDR2 as FQNEAQ (reference sequence).

The chain is built from TRBV11-2 and TRBJ2-7; TRBD1 matches 7 bases. The CDR3 extends over 16 amino acids. J was trimmed by 0 bases and V by 6 bases; bases with no gene match: 11. CDR1 and CDR2 (germline): SGHAT, FQNNGV. CDR3 protein: CASRPGTGANSYEQYF. As DNA, the CDR3 is TGTGCCAGCAGGCCTGGTACAGGGGCAAACTCCTACGAGCAGTACTTC.